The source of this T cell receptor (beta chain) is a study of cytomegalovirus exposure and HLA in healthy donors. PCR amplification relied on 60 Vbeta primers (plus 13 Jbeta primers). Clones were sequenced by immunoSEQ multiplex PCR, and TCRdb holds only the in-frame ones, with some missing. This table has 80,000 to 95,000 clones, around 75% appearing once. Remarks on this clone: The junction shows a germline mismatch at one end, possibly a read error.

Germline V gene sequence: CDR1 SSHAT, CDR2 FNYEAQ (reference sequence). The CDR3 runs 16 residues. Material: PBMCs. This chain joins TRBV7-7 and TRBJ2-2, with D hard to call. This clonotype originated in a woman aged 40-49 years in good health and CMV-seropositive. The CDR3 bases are TGTGCTAGCAGCTTAGAGTGGGTACGAGGCACCGGGGAGCTGTTTTTT. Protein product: CASSLEWVRGTGELFF.